These 27 T cell receptor beta chains were sequenced from one sample in a study of blood T cell repertoires in COVID-19. Profiling relied on immunoSEQ multiplex PCR, and the TCRdb table lists in-frame clones only, not all of them. The sample lists some 300,000 clones; roughly 91% were seen once. Material: PBMCs or T cells enriched from blood (not recorded which). The origin of the receptors is a woman in her 50s who had been exposed to COVID-19.

V and J are TRBV4-1 and TRBJ2-7; 9 nucleotides line up with TRBD1. CDR3 length: 16 residues. From germline, CDR1 is MGHRA and CDR2 YSYEKL. V shed 1 base and J 1 base; nucleotides not matched to a gene: 5. CDR3 sequence (DNA): TGCGCCAGCAGCCAAGCGACAGGGGGTAGGTCCTACGAGCAGTACTTC. Translating it yields CASSQATGGRSYEQYF.

The CDR3 bases are TGTGCCTGGAGTGTACTTCTCTACACCGGGGAGCTGTTTTTT. This translates into CAWSVLLYTGELFF. This chain links TRBV30 with TRBJ2-2, with no clear D. Trimming pared 0 bases from V and 3 bases from J, leaving 8 bases between. Germline-derived CDR1 and CDR2 are GTSNPN and SVGIG (reference sequence). CDR3 length: 14 residues.

V gene TRBV2 combines with J gene TRBJ1-1; D unresolved. CDR1 is SNHLY, CDR2 FYNNEI, per germline. V was trimmed by 0 bases and J by 11 bases, leaving 10 bases between them. The CDR3 is made up of 12 amino acids. The CDR3 here is CASSEAEVVAFF. Written as DNA, the CDR3 is TGTGCCAGCAGTGAAGCGGAGGTAGTGGCTTTCTTT.

This clone was seen a handful of times. The gene calls are TRBV11-2 and TRBJ1-6, with no clear D. CDR3 size: 13 residues. CDR1 is SGHAT and CDR2 is FQNNGV in the germline V gene. The V gene lost 1 base and the J gene lost 8 bases, with 6 bases spanning the gap. The CDR3 is CASSLVEDSPLHF. DNA of the CDR3: TGTGCCAGCAGCTTAGTTGAGGATTCACCCCTCCACTTT.

V and J are TRBV9 and TRBJ2-2; 10 bases are a match to TRBD2. The CDR3 runs 17 residues. After removal of 1 base from V and 5 bases from J, the junction contained 8 bases not matched to a gene. Germline lookup yields CDR1 SGDLS and CDR2 YYNGEE. CDR3 sequence reads: CASSVRGLAGDTGELFF. The CDR3 DNA sequence: TGTGCCAGCAGCGTACGAGGGCTAGCGGGGGATACCGGGGAGCTGTTTTTT.

The V gene is TRBV27, the J gene TRBJ2-7; 10 nucleotides align to TRBD1. CDR3 length equals 15 residues. V lost 2 bases to trimming and J lost 5 bases; unmatched junction nucleotides: 6. Germline loops: CDR1 MNHEY, CDR2 SMNVEV (reference sequence). The CDR3 sequence is CASSLEGQGGHEQYF. CDR3 nucleotides: TGTGCCAGCAGTTTAGAAGGACAGGGGGGCCACGAGCAGTACTTC.

The chain couples TRBV6-5 to TRBJ2-2; 8 nucleotides line up with TRBD1. The CDR3 has 15 amino acids. Germline values: CDR1 MNHEY, CDR2 SVGAGI. Trimming took 2 bases from V and 2 from J; bases not matched to a gene: 1. CDR3 loop: CASSYGTGNTGELFF. In DNA, the CDR3 is TGTGCCAGCAGTTACGGGACAGGCAACACCGGGGAGCTGTTTTTT.

V usage is TRBV15 and J usage is TRBJ1-3, with D maybe TRBD1 (6 bases). This CDR3 is 15 amino acids long. CDR1 and CDR2 from the germline V gene are LNHNV and YYDKDF (reference sequence). The V and J ends lost 4 bases and 7 bases respectively, with 17 bases between them. The CDR3 sequence is CATSKPRTAKNTIYF. The CDR3 DNA follows: TGTGCCACCAGCAAGCCCCGGACAGCCAAGAACACCATATATTTT. Based on the CDR3 plus reference TRBV15 and TRBJ1-3, the full variable domain is DAMVIQNPRYQVTQFGKPVTLSCSQTLNHNVMYWYQQKSSQAPKLLFHYYDKDFNNEADTPDNFQSRRPNTSFCFLDIRSPGLGDTAMYLCATSKPRTAKNTIYFGEGSWLTVV.

The chain carries TRBV11-2 and TRBJ1-3, with D uncertain. V was trimmed by 2 bases and J by 2 bases, leaving 4 bases between them. The CDR3 is 13 amino acids. Germline-derived CDR1 and CDR2 are SGHAT and FQNNGV. The CDR3 region is CASSLPAGNTIYF. In nucleotides, the CDR3 is TGTGCCAGCAGCTTACCTGCTGGAAACACCATATATTTT.

The rearrangement uses TRBV6-5 and TRBJ1-2; 11 positions agree with TRBD1. J lost 2 bases, V lost 11 bases, and 4 bases had no gene match. The CDR3 has 13 residues. Germline CDR1 MNHEY, CDR2 SVGAGI. The CDR3 reads CAGQGAGNYGYTF. For the CDR3, the DNA is TGTGCCGGACAGGGGGCCGGGAACTATGGCTACACCTTC.

The CDR3 DNA reads as TGTGCCAGCAGCGAGATCCGGGGCACTGAAGCTTTCTTT. It is translated as CASSEIRGTEAFF. The gene calls are TRBV6-5 and TRBJ1-1; no clear D gene. Between the trimmed V and J ends, which lost 6 bases and 4 bases, there was a span of 12 bases. The CDR3 sequence is 13 residues long. Germline CDR1 and CDR2: MNHEY and SVGAGI.

The chain joins TRBV30 to TRBJ2-1; D not certain. The CDR3 runs 14 residues. V shed 0 bases and J shed 4 bases, with 10 bases lying between them. From germline, CDR1 is GTSNPN and CDR2 SVGIG (reference sequence). CDR3 coding DNA: TGTGCCTGGAGTGTAGTGCTTCTATACAATGAGCAGTTCTTC. Amino acids: CAWSVVLLYNEQFF.

The V call is TRBV2, the J call TRBJ1-3; a weak D match, TRBD1 (6 bases). This CDR3 has 15 residues. Trimming took off 5 bases at V and 1 base at J, with 12 bases between the two ends. Germline V gene data show CDR1 as SNHLY and CDR2 as FYNNEI. CDR3 residues: CASSFGRGSGNTIYF. The CDR3 nucleotides are TGTGCCAGCAGTTTTGGCAGGGGATCTGGAAACACCATATATTTT.

V usage is TRBV28 and J usage is TRBJ2-7, with D uncertain. In germline, CDR1 is MDHEN, CDR2 SYDVKM. The CDR3 consists of 12 residues. Trimming took off 5 bases at V and 1 base at J, with 6 bases between the two ends. This CDR3 reads CASSRLSYEQYF. CDR3 nucleotide sequence: TGTGCCAGCAGTCGACTGTCCTACGAGCAGTACTTC.

This chain joins TRBV27 and TRBJ2-2; 10 positions match TRBD1. Losses at the gene ends were 8 bases for V and 1 base for J; bases not matched to a gene: 7. The CDR3 is made up of 16 amino acids. CDR1 MNHEY and CDR2 SMNVEV come from the germline V gene (reference sequence). In DNA, the CDR3 is TGTGCCAGCGCTTCCGGGACAGGGGTGAACACCGGGGAGCTGTTTTTT. This translates into CASASGTGVNTGELFF.

The chain carries TRBV7-2 and TRBJ2-7, with 7 bases lining up with TRBD1. CDR1 and CDR2 from the germline V gene are SGHTA and FQGNSA. The CDR3 runs to 14 residues. With V trimmed by 5 bases and J by 2 bases, 6 bases remained unmatched. The CDR3: CASSQGQTPYEQYF. The CDR3 nucleotides read TGTGCCAGCAGCCAGGGACAGACCCCCTACGAGCAGTACTTC.

This clone was recorded a few times. This chain connects TRBV19 to TRBJ2-2; perhaps TRBD1 as D (5 bases). Trimming removed 4 bases from V and 4 bases from J, with 13 bases in between. CDR1 is LNHDA and CDR2 is SQIVND in the germline V gene (reference sequence). This CDR3 spans 15 amino acids. In nucleotides, the CDR3 is TGTGCCAGTAGTAACCCTGGACACCTCACCGGGGAGCTGTTTTTT. Translation gives CASSNPGHLTGELFF.

The chain couples TRBV5-1 to TRBJ2-1; 7 positions match TRBD1. CDR1 is SGHRS and CDR2 is YFSETQ in the germline V gene. The length of the CDR3 is 12 residues. Trimming at V came to 2 bases and at J to 15 bases, leaving 8 bases not matched to a gene. As DNA, the CDR3 is TGCGCCAGCAGCTTCGACAGGGAAGCGTGGTTCTTC. Protein sequence: CASSFDREAWFF. Filled out from reference TRBV5-1 and TRBJ2-1, the complete variable domain reads KAGVTQTPRYLIKTRGQQVTLSCSPISGHRSVSWYQQTPGQGLQFLFEYFSETQRNKGNFPGRFSGRQFSNSRSEMNVSTLELGDSALYLCASSFDREAWFFGPGTRLTVL.

V is TRBV15 and J is TRBJ1-5; TRBD1 aligns across 10 bases. Germline V gene sequence: CDR1 LNHNV, CDR2 YYDKDF (reference sequence). J gave up 3 bases and V 2 bases, and 7 bases lay outside the gene matches. The CDR3 length is 17 residues. The CDR3 is CATSRRQGQGNNQPQHF. The DNA of the CDR3 is TGTGCCACCAGCAGACGTCAGGGACAGGGGAACAATCAGCCCCAGCATTTT.

J is TRBJ1-4 and V is TRBV28; 10 bases are a match to TRBD1. This CDR3 spans 15 amino acids. Germline loops: CDR1 MDHEN, CDR2 SYDVKM. V lost 5 bases and J lost 7; bases outside the gene matches: 7. The CDR3 bases are TGTGCCAGCAGTCTTGTGACAGGGGGCACTGAAAAACTGTTTTTT. Translation: CASSLVTGGTEKLFF.

V usage is TRBV3-1 (or the pseudogene TRBV3-2) and J usage is TRBJ1-2; D unresolved. The germline V and J ends were trimmed by 5 bases and 7 bases, with 11 bases remaining between them. The germline V gene encodes CDR1 LGHDT and CDR2 YNNKEL (reference sequence). The CDR3 has 12 amino acids. The CDR3 nucleotides read TGTGCCAGCAGCATCACACGGGGTGGCTACACCTTC. Its protein is CASSITRGGYTF.

The V gene is TRBV29-1, the J gene TRBJ1-2; 12 nucleotides agree with TRBD1. With 7 bases clipped from V and 7 bases from J, the junction kept 10 bases outside the gene matches. The germline V gene has CDR1 SQVTM and CDR2 ANQGSEA. CDR3 length: 14 residues. Written as DNA, the CDR3 is TGCAGCGGCGGGACAGGGGGCGCGAGAGGTGGCTACACCTTC. Translating it yields CSGGTGGARGGYTF.

The chain has TRBV5-5 and TRBJ2-7, with 8 bases matching TRBD1. J lost 2 bases, V lost 0 bases, and 13 bases had no gene match. The V gene's germline CDR1 is SGHKS and CDR2 YYEKEE (reference sequence). The CDR3 contains 18 residues. CDR3 amino acids: CASSLGSGWDRRTYEQYF. Here the CDR3 DNA reads TGTGCCAGCAGCTTGGGGTCCGGGTGGGACAGGAGGACCTACGAGCAGTACTTC. Based on the CDR3 plus reference TRBV5-5 and TRBJ2-7, the full variable domain is DAGVTQSPTHLIKTRGQQVTLRCSPISGHKSVSWYQQVLGQGPQFIFQYYEKEERGRGNFPDRFSARQFPNYSSELNVNALLLGDSALYLCASSLGSGWDRRTYEQYFGPGTRLTVT.

Remarks on this clone: Other nucleotide sequences from this sample produce the same CDR3. The rearrangement uses TRBV19 and TRBJ2-3; the D gene is possibly TRBD2 (5 bases). Germline loops: CDR1 LNHDA, CDR2 SQIVND (reference sequence). With 2 bases removed from V and 4 bases from J, the gap between germline ends came to 7 bases. There are 13 residues in the CDR3. CDR3 region: CASSIRGSDTQYF. CDR3 in DNA: TGTGCCAGTAGTATACGAGGGTCAGATACGCAGTATTTT.

The chain links TRBV10-3 to TRBJ1-4; 7 bases match TRBD1. V was clipped by 2 bases and J by 6 bases; unmatched bases: 6. The CDR3 sequence is 15 residues long. The germline gives CDR1 ENHRY, CDR2 SYGVKD. For the CDR3, the DNA is TGTGCCATCAGTGAGCTCAGGGGGAAGGATGAAAAACTGTTTTTT. Amino acids: CAISELRGKDEKLFF.

The J gene is TRBJ1-5, the V gene TRBV27; D gene unclear. The CDR3 totals 14 residues. V was cut by 0 bases and J by 6 bases, with 9 bases left in between. The V gene's germline CDR1 is MNHEY and CDR2 SMNVEV (reference sequence). CDR3 DNA sequence: TGTGCCAGCAGTTTATCCGGGATTGGTCAGCCCCAGCATTTT. This sequence encodes CASSLSGIGQPQHF.

V is TRBV19 and J is TRBJ1-6, with 7 bases fitting TRBD1. V gave up 5 bases and J gave up 13 bases; unmatched junction bases: 11. The CDR3 runs 14 residues. CDR1 is LNHDA, CDR2 SQIVND, per germline (reference sequence). CDR3 nucleotide sequence: TGTGCCAGTAGTGTCCGGGACAGAATTGCGCCCCTCCACTTT. Encoded protein: CASSVRDRIAPLHF.